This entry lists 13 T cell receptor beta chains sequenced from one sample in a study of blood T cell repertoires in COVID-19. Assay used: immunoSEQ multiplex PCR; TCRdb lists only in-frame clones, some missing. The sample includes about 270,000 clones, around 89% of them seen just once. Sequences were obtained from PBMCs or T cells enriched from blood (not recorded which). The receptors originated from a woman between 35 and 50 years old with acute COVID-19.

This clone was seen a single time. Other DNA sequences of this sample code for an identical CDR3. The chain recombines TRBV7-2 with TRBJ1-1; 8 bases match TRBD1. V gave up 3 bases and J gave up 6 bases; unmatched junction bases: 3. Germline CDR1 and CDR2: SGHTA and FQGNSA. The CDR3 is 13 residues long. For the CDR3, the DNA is TGTGCCAGCAGCTTTAACAGGGGGGCTGAAGCTTTCTTT. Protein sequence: CASSFNRGAEAFF.

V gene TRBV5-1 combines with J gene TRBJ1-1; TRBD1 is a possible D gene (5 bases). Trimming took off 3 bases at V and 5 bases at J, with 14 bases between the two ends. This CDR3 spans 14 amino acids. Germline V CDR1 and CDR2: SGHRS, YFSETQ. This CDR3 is CASSYWGENTEAFF. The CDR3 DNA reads TGCGCCAGCAGCTACTGGGGGGAGAATACTGAAGCTTTCTTT.

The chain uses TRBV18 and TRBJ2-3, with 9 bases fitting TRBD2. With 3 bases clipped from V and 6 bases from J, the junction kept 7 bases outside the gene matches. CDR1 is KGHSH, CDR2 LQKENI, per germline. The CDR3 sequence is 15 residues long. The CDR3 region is CASSPVTSGQDTQYF. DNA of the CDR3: TGTGCCAGCTCACCCGTGACTAGCGGTCAGGATACGCAGTATTTT.

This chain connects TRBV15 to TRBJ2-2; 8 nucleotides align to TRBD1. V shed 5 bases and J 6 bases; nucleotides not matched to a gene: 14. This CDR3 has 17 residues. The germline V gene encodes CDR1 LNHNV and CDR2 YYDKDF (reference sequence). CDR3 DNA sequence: TGTGCCACCAGCGGATCCCGGGACAGGCCTACCCCCGGGGAGCTGTTTTTT. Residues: CATSGSRDRPTPGELFF.

Written as DNA, the CDR3 is TGCGCCAGCAGCTTGGGCGCCGGGACAGGCCAGTGGTATGAGCAGTTCTTC. This encodes CASSLGAGTGQWYEQFF. The rearrangement joins TRBV5-1 to TRBJ2-1; 8 bases map to TRBD1. CDR1 and CDR2 from the germline V gene are SGHRS and YFSETQ. The CDR3 has 17 amino acids. Trimming took 0 bases from V and 8 from J; bases not matched to a gene: 13.

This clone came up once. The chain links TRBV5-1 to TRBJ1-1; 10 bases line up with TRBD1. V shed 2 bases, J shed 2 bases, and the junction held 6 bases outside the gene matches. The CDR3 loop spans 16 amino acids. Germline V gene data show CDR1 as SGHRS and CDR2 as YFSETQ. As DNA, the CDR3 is TGCGCCAGCAGCTTCACCGGGACAGGGGTAAACACTGAAGCTTTCTTT. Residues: CASSFTGTGVNTEAFF.

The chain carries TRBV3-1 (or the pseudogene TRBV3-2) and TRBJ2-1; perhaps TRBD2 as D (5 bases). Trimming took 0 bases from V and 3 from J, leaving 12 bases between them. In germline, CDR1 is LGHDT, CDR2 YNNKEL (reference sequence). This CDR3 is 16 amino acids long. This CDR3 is CASSQDRAANYNEQFF. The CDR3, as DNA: TGTGCCAGCAGCCAAGATAGAGCGGCGAACTACAATGAGCAGTTCTTC.

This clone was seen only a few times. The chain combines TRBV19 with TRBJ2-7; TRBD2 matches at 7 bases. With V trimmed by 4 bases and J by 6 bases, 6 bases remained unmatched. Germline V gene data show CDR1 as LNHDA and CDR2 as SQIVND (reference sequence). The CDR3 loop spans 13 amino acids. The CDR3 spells CASSTSGRGEQYF. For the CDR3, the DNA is TGTGCCAGTAGTACTAGCGGCCGAGGCGAGCAGTACTTC. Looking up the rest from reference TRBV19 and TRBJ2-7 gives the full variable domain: DGGITQSPKYLFRKEGQNVTLSCEQNLNHDAMYWYRQDPGQGLRLIYYSQIVNDFQKGDIAEGYSVSREKKESFPLTVTSAQKNPTAFYLCASSTSGRGEQYFGPGTRLTVT.

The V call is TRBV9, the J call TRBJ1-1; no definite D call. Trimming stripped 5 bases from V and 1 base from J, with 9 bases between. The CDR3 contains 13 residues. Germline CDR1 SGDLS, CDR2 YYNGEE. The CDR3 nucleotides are TGTGCCAGCAGACAGAGTTGGAACACTGAAGCTTTCTTT. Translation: CASRQSWNTEAFF.

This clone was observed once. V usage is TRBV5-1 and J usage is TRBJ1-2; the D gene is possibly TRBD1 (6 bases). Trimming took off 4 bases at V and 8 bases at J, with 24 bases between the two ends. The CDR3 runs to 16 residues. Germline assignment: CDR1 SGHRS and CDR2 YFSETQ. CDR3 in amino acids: CASSLEGVPGHRGYTF. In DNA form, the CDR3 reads TGCGCCAGCAGCCTGGAGGGGGTTCCCGGGCATAGGGGCTACACCTTC.

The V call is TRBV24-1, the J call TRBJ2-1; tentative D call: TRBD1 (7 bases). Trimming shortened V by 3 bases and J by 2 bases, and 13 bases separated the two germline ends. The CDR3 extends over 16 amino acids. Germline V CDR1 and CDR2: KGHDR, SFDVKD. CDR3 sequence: CATSDQAGGPYNEQFF. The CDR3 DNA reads TGTGCCACCAGTGATCAGGCAGGGGGGCCCTACAATGAGCAGTTCTTC.

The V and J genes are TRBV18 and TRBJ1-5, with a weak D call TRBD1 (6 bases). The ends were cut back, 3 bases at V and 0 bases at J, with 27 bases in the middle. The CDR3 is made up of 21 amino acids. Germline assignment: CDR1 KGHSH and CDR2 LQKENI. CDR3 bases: TGTGCCAGCTCACCGAGTTCTGGGACACTTTTGATGGGAAATAGCAATCAGCCCCAGCATTTT. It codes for CASSPSSGTLLMGNSNQPQHF.

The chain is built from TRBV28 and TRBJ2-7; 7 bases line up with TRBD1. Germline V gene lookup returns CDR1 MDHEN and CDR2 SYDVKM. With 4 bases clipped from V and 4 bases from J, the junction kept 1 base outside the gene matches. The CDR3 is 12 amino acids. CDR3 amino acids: CASSSGGYEQYF. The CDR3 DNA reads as TGTGCCAGCAGTTCAGGGGGATACGAGCAGTACTTC.